Listed below are T cell receptor beta chains from one sample, sequenced in a study of T cells and Merkel cell carcinoma outcomes. Produced via immunoSEQ multiplex PCR; TCRdb's table is partial and in-frame only. The repertoire holds some 15,000 clones, with roughly four fifths as singletons. The sample consisted of tumor tissue from Merkel cell carcinoma. These receptors came from a human donor with Merkel cell carcinoma. Both conserved end residues are part of each CDR3. The D gene is left open where the match is weak. Clone size is stated in some rows and not others, as once, few, many or a class when expanded.

length: 15; size: NA; J: TRBJ1-2; V: TRBV4-1; D: NA; CDR3: CASSQGAGLSYGYTF; DNA: TGCGCCAGCAGCCAAGGGGCAGGGTTAAGCTATGGCTACACCTTC
length: 16; size: NA; J: TRBJ2-2; V: TRBV14; D: TRBD2; CDR3: CASSLVWREETGELFF; DNA: TGTGCCAGCAGCCTCGTTTGGCGGGAGGAGACCGGGGAGCTGTTTTTT
length: 13; size: NA; J: TRBJ1-6; V: TRBV5-4; D: NA; CDR3: CASSPNRDSPLHF; DNA: TGTGCCAGCAGCCCAAACAGGGATTCACCCCTCCACTTT
length: 15; size: NA; J: TRBJ2-7; V: TRBV25-1; D: TRBD2; CDR3: CASSAPGGAKYEQYF; DNA: TGTGCCAGCAGTGCACCGGGAGGGGCGAAATACGAGCAGTACTTC
length: 16; size: NA; J: TRBJ2-1; V: TRBV28; D: NA; CDR3: CASSSGGSGVGYEQFF; DNA: TGTGCCAGCAGTTCAGGGGGTAGCGGGGTGGGGTATGAGCAGTTCTTC
length: 14; size: NA; J: TRBJ1-5; V: TRBV27; D: NA; CDR3: CASSLSGVGQPQHF; DNA: TGTGCCAGCAGTTTATCAGGGGTCGGTCAGCCCCAGCATTTT
length: 14; size: NA; J: TRBJ1-1; V: TRBV2; D: NA; CDR3: CASSGGLKNTEAFF; DNA: TGTGCCAGCAGTGGCGGACTGAAGAACACTGAAGCTTTCTTT
length: 14; size: NA; J: TRBJ1-1; V: TRBV10-2; D: NA; CDR3: CASSDEGLGTEAFF; DNA: TGCGCCAGCAGTGACGAGGGGTTGGGCACTGAAGCTTTCTTT
length: 16; size: NA; J: TRBJ2-1; V: TRBV9; D: NA; CDR3: CASSGGTPGTNNEQFF; DNA: TGTGCCAGCAGCGGCGGGACCCCAGGAACCAACAATGAGCAGTTCTTC
length: 13; size: few; J: TRBJ1-5; V: TRBV6-4; D: NA; CDR3: CASSLNSNQPQHF; DNA: TGTGCCAGCAGCCTAAATAGCAATCAGCCCCAGCATTTT
length: 11; size: NA; J: TRBJ1-5; V: TRBV6-1; D: NA; CDR3: CASSDNQPQHF; DNA: TGTGCCAGCTCCGACAATCAGCCCCAGCATTTT
length: 11; size: NA; J: TRBJ1-1; V: TRBV20-1; D: NA; CDR3: CSARDLAEAFF; DNA: TGCAGTGCTAGAGATCTCGCTGAAGCTTTCTTT
length: 15; size: NA; J: TRBJ2-5; V: TRBV30; D: TRBD2; CDR3: CAWSMTSGGGETQYF; DNA: TGTGCCTGGAGTATGACTAGCGGGGGAGGAGAGACCCAGTACTTC
length: 15; size: NA; J: TRBJ2-5; V: TRBV9; D: NA; CDR3: CASSPRGGVLETQYF; DNA: TGTGCCAGCAGCCCTCGAGGCGGTGTTTTGGAGACCCAGTACTTC
length: 16; size: NA; J: TRBJ2-1; V: TRBV7-9; D: TRBD2; CDR3: CASSARLAGSYNEQFF; DNA: TGTGCCAGCAGCGCCCGACTAGCGGGTTCCTACAATGAGCAGTTCTTC
length: 15; size: NA; J: TRBJ2-6; V: TRBV5-8; D: NA; CDR3: CASSLTASGANVLTF; DNA: TGTGCCAGCAGCTTGACCGCGTCTGGGGCCAACGTCCTGACTTTC
length: 15; size: NA; J: TRBJ1-3; V: TRBV28; D: NA; CDR3: CASRAGGPEGNTIYF; DNA: TGTGCCAGCAGGGCGGGGGGGCCGGAGGGAAACACCATATATTTT
length: 14; size: NA; J: TRBJ2-4; V: TRBV5-1; D: TRBD1; CDR3: CASSATGSGNIQYF; DNA: TGCGCCAGCAGCGCGACAGGGTCCGGAAACATTCAGTACTTC
length: 16; size: NA; J: TRBJ2-3; V: TRBV28; D: NA; CDR3: CASSLTLGPGTDTQYF; DNA: TGTGCCAGCAGTTTAACGCTGGGGCCGGGCACAGATACGCAGTATTTT
length: 13; size: NA; J: TRBJ2-7; V: TRBV7-9; D: NA; CDR3: CASNGGSSYEQYF; DNA: TGTGCCAGCAATGGTGGGAGCTCCTACGAGCAGTACTTC
length: 14; size: NA; J: TRBJ2-5; V: TRBV2; D: NA; CDR3: CASSETPYQETQYF; DNA: TGTGCCAGCAGTGAGACACCGTACCAAGAGACCCAGTACTTC
length: 14; size: NA; J: TRBJ1-4; V: TRBV7-2; D: NA; CDR3: CASSLGRTNEKLFF; DNA: TGTGCCAGCAGCTTAGGTCGTACTAATGAAAAACTGTTTTTT
length: 14; size: NA; J: TRBJ2-3; V: TRBV9; D: TRBD2; CDR3: CASSDAGREDTQYF; DNA: TGTGCCAGCAGCGACGCAGGGAGGGAAGATACGCAGTATTTT
length: 14; size: NA; J: TRBJ2-5; V: TRBV7-3; D: NA; CDR3: CASSREGTPETQYF; DNA: TGTGCCAGCAGCCGCGAGGGCACTCCGGAGACCCAGTACTTC
length: 13; size: NA; J: TRBJ1-5; V: TRBV27; D: NA; CDR3: CASRSRGSQPQHF; DNA: TGTGCCAGCAGGTCAAGGGGATCTCAGCCCCAGCATTTT
length: 11; size: NA; J: TRBJ1-3; V: TRBV10-1; D: NA; CDR3: CARLSGNTIYF; DNA: TGCGCCAGACTTTCTGGAAACACCATATATTTT
length: 14; size: NA; J: TRBJ2-5; V: TRBV7-6; D: TRBD2; CDR3: CASSPRTSGETQYF; DNA: TGTGCCAGCAGCCCTAGGACTAGCGGTGAGACCCAGTACTTC
length: 10; size: NA; J: TRBJ2-7; V: TRBV10-2; D: NA; CDR3: CASREGMQYF; DNA: TGCGCCAGCAGGGAAGGCATGCAGTACTTC
length: 14; size: NA; J: TRBJ2-7; V: TRBV2; D: TRBD2; CDR3: CASVNGRGSYEQYF; DNA: TGTGCCAGCGTTAACGGGAGGGGCTCCTACGAGCAGTACTTC
length: 16; size: NA; J: TRBJ2-7; V: TRBV5-6; D: TRBD2; CDR3: CASSSLIATSGYEQYF; DNA: TGTGCCAGCAGCTCTCTTATAGCAACTAGCGGTTACGAGCAGTACTTC
length: 14; size: NA; J: TRBJ2-5; V: TRBV6-1; D: NA; CDR3: CASSRDGLGETQYF; DNA: TGTGCCAGCAGCCGAGACGGCCTGGGAGAGACCCAGTACTTC
length: 14; size: NA; J: TRBJ1-1; V: TRBV2; D: NA; CDR3: CASSERGGYTEAFF; DNA: TGTGCCAGCAGTGAAAGGGGTGGGTACACTGAAGCTTTCTTT
length: 17; size: NA; J: TRBJ2-1; V: TRBV28; D: NA; CDR3: CASSLFRTATGDNEQFF; DNA: TGTGCCAGCAGTTTATTTCGGACGGCTACGGGCGACAATGAGCAGTTCTTC
length: 17; size: NA; J: TRBJ1-6; V: TRBV28; D: NA; CDR3: CASSLFPESSYNSPLHF; DNA: TGTGCCAGCAGTTTATTTCCCGAGAGCTCCTATAATTCACCCCTCCACTTT
length: 15; size: NA; J: TRBJ2-3; V: TRBV28; D: NA; CDR3: CASTMGGTEGLTQYF; DNA: TGTGCCAGCACCATGGGTGGGACTGAGGGGCTTACGCAGTATTTT
length: 14; size: NA; J: TRBJ1-1; V: TRBV5-1; D: NA; CDR3: CASSGGTRNTEACF; DNA: TGCGCCAGCAGCGGGGGGACAAGGAACACTGAAGCTTGCTTT
length: 18; size: NA; J: TRBJ2-7; V: TRBV19; D: NA; CDR3: CASSIALTQTGSSYEQYF; DNA: TGTGCCAGTAGTATAGCCCTCACCCAGACAGGCAGCTCCTACGAGCAGTACTTC
length: 14; size: NA; J: TRBJ1-2; V: TRBV7-3; D: NA; CDR3: CASSSGWGNYGYTF; DNA: TGTGCCAGCAGCAGCGGGTGGGGAAACTATGGCTACACCTTC
length: 15; size: once; J: TRBJ2-2; V: TRBV18; D: TRBD1; CDR3: CASSLGQGDVGELFF; DNA: TGTGCCAGCTCACTGGGACAGGGGGACGTCGGGGAGCTGTTTTTT
length: 13; size: NA; J: TRBJ1-2; V: TRBV7-8; D: NA; CDR3: CASSSTKFYGYTF; DNA: TGTGCCAGCAGCTCTACAAAGTTCTATGGCTACACCTTC
length: 14; size: NA; J: TRBJ2-2; V: TRBV18; D: NA; CDR3: CASSPGFNTGELFF; DNA: TGTGCCAGCTCACCAGGATTCAACACCGGGGAGCTGTTTTTT
length: 15; size: NA; J: TRBJ2-3; V: TRBV6-5; D: TRBD2; CDR3: CASRRLAGGDDTQYF; DNA: TGTGCCAGCAGAAGACTAGCGGGGGGAGACGATACGCAGTATTTT
length: 15; size: NA; J: TRBJ2-5; V: TRBV28; D: NA; CDR3: CASSLSRAGRETQYF; DNA: TGTGCCAGCAGTTTAAGTCGGGCAGGCAGGGAGACCCAGTACTTC
length: 16; size: few; J: TRBJ1-3; V: TRBV5-6; D: TRBD1; CDR3: CASSFTGTVSGNTIYF; DNA: TGTGCCAGCAGCTTTACCGGGACAGTCTCTGGAAACACCATATATTTT
length: 13; size: NA; J: TRBJ1-4; V: TRBV28; D: TRBD1; CDR3: CASSGTGGEKLFF; DNA: TGTGCCAGCAGCGGGACAGGGGGTGAAAAACTGTTTTTT
length: 16; size: NA; J: TRBJ2-3; V: TRBV9; D: TRBD2; CDR3: CASSVGPSGTEDTQYF; DNA: TGTGCCAGCAGCGTAGGGCCTAGCGGGACGGAAGATACGCAGTATTTT
length: 14; size: NA; J: TRBJ2-5; V: TRBV7-2; D: TRBD2; CDR3: CASSLGTRMETQYF; DNA: TGTGCCAGCAGCCTGGGGACTAGAATGGAGACCCAGTACTTC
length: 15; size: NA; J: TRBJ1-5; V: TRBV2; D: NA; CDR3: CASSELMSGRQPQHF; DNA: TGTGCCAGCAGTGAATTGATGAGTGGCCGTCAGCCCCAGCATTTT
length: 10; size: NA; J: TRBJ1-1; V: TRBV5-8; D: NA; CDR3: CASSYVEAFF; DNA: TGTGCCAGCAGCTATGTTGAAGCTTTCTTT
length: 16; size: medium-sized; J: TRBJ2-6; V: TRBV28; D: TRBD1; CDR3: CADHPHRGSGANVLTF; DNA: TGTGCCGATCACCCACACAGGGGGAGTGGGGCCAACGTCCTGACTTTC
length: 13; size: NA; J: TRBJ2-7; V: TRBV14; D: NA; CDR3: CASSQAYHYEQYF; DNA: TGTGCCAGCAGCCAAGCCTATCATTACGAGCAGTACTTC
length: 15; size: NA; J: TRBJ2-3; V: TRBV6-5; D: NA; CDR3: CASSYTQTVTDTQYF; DNA: TGTGCCAGCAGTTACACCCAGACAGTCACAGATACGCAGTATTTT
length: 13; size: NA; J: TRBJ2-1; V: TRBV7-6; D: NA; CDR3: CASSPGQNNEQFF; DNA: TGTGCCAGCAGCCCCGGTCAAAACAATGAGCAGTTCTTC
length: 14; size: few; J: TRBJ1-4; V: TRBV6-1; D: TRBD1; CDR3: CTSSDRGLEEKLFF; DNA: TGTACCAGCAGCGACAGGGGGCTAGAAGAAAAACTGTTTTTT
length: 13; size: few; J: TRBJ2-1; V: TRBV2; D: NA; CDR3: CASKANSYNEQFF; DNA: TGTGCCAGCAAGGCCAACTCCTACAATGAGCAGTTCTTC
length: 15; size: NA; J: TRBJ2-1; V: TRBV6-1; D: TRBD2; CDR3: CASSPSSGGYNEQFF; DNA: TGTGCCAGCAGTCCTAGTAGCGGGGGATACAATGAGCAGTTCTTC
length: 15; size: NA; J: TRBJ1-2; V: TRBV4-1; D: NA; CDR3: CASSQSSFEASASTF; DNA: TGCGCCAGCAGCCAATCCTCCTTCGAGGCATCGGCTTCCACCTTC
length: 14; size: NA; J: TRBJ1-3; V: TRBV5-1; D: NA; CDR3: CASSLDTSGNTIYF; DNA: TGCGCCAGCAGCTTAGACACCTCTGGAAACACCATATATTTT
length: 14; size: NA; J: TRBJ2-5; V: TRBV7-7; D: TRBD1; CDR3: CASSLGTAQETQYF; DNA: TGTGCTAGCAGCTTAGGGACAGCCCAAGAGACCCAGTACTTC
length: 13; size: NA; J: TRBJ2-3; V: TRBV29-1; D: NA; CDR3: CSVEARRADTQYF; DNA: TGCAGCGTTGAGGCTAGACGTGCAGATACGCAGTATTTT